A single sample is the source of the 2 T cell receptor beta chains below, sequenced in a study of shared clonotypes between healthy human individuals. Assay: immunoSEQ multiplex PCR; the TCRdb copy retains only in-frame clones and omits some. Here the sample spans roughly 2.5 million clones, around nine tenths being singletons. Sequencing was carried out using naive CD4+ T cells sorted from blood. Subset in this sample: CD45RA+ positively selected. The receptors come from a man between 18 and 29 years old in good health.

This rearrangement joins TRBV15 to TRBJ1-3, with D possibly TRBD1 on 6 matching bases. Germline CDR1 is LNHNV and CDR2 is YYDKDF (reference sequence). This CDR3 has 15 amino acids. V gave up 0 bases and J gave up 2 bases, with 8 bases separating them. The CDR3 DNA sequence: TGTGCCACCAGCAGAGATTCAGGGGCTGGAAACACCATATATTTT. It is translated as CATSRDSGAGNTIYF.

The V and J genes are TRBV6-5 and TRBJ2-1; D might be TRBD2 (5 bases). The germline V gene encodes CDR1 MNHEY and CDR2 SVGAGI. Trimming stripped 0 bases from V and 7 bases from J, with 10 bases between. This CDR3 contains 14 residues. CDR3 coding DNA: TGTGCCAGCAGTTACTCTCCGGGGAAAAATGAGCAGTTCTTC. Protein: CASSYSPGKNEQFF.